Each of the 2 T cell receptor beta chains below was sequenced from the same sample in a study of T cell responses to AZD1222 COVID-19 vaccine. Using immunoSEQ multiplex PCR, the repertoire was profiled, and TCRdb retains in-frame clones only, with some absent. This sample carries about 86,000 clones, 89% of them seen once, and the ten largest clones take 5.3%. Sequencing used peripheral blood, obtained 28 days after the second AZD1222 dose. The receptor source for this set is an adult who received the AZD1222 COVID-19 vaccine.

The rearrangement joins TRBV25-1 to TRBJ2-2, with unresolved D. Germline V gene sequence: CDR1 MGHDK, CDR2 SYGVNS. V was cut by 0 bases and J by 1 base, with 6 bases left in between. CDR3 length equals 15 residues. CDR3 region: CASSEYPKNTGELFF. DNA of the CDR3: TGTGCCAGCAGTGAATACCCGAAGAACACCGGGGAGCTGTTTTTT.

This chain links TRBV27 with TRBJ2-2; 7 nucleotides match TRBD1. CDR1 and CDR2 from the germline V gene are MNHEY and SMNVEV (reference sequence). V shed 8 bases and J 0 bases; nucleotides not matched to a gene: 9. The CDR3 spans 16 residues. Here the CDR3 reads CASGTVNIANTGELFF. The CDR3 nucleotides read TGTGCCAGCGGGACAGTTAATATTGCGAACACCGGGGAGCTGTTTTTT.